The 18 T cell receptor beta chains in this list originate from one sample, sequenced in a study of patients and donors after allogeneic stem cell transplantation. TCRdb ran MiXCR on the RT-PCR reads and lists one entry per CDR3 protein. The data hold roughly 200,000 distinct CDR3 sequences, with around 41% observed a single time. Material: blood, either unsorted or a sorted T cell fraction (not recorded which). The receptors shown here come from a human donor who was either an allogeneic HSCT recipient or a stem cell or donor lymphocyte infusion donor (not recorded which). It is not recorded whose cells these are; they may come from a transplant donor.

This clonotype was found many times. The chain has TRBV5-1 and TRBJ1-1; no definite D call. V was trimmed by 7 bases and J by 0 bases, leaving 10 bases between them. The CDR3 totals 13 residues. The V gene's germline CDR1 is SGHRS and CDR2 YFSETQ. The CDR3 region is CASSSLLNTEAFF. The DNA of the CDR3 is TGCGCCAGCTCTTCTCTGTTGAACACTGAAGCTTTCTTT.

This sequence joins TRBV5-1 and TRBJ2-5; D is undetermined. From germline, CDR1 is SGHRS and CDR2 YFSETQ. V dropped 4 bases and J dropped 4 bases, with 17 bases sitting between them. The CDR3 runs 15 residues. Here the CDR3 reads CASSPTSIGRETQYF. The DNA of the CDR3 is TGCGCCAGCAGCCCGACTTCCATTGGCAGAGAGACCCAGTACTTC.

CDR3 in amino acids: CASSPGHGRSYNEQFF. CDR3 bases: TGCGCCAGCAGCCCTGGCCACGGGCGCTCCTACAATGAGCAGTTCTTC. The chain links TRBV5-1 to TRBJ2-1, with D unresolved. Germline V gene sequence: CDR1 SGHRS, CDR2 YFSETQ. CDR3 length equals 16 residues. The ends were cut back, 4 bases at V and 0 bases at J, with 14 bases in the middle.

The gene calls are TRBV27 and TRBJ2-3; 8 nucleotides agree with TRBD2. Trimming took 4 bases from V and 1 from J; bases not matched to a gene: 4. This CDR3 region has 15 residues. In germline, CDR1 is MNHEY, CDR2 SMNVEV (reference sequence). CDR3 loop: CASSSRAGGTDTQYF. The CDR3 region has the DNA TGTGCCAGCAGTTCCAGAGCGGGAGGCACAGATACGCAGTATTTT.

This clonotype has more than one count but fewer than ten. The chain is built from TRBV6-6 and TRBJ1-4; perhaps TRBD1 as D (6 bases). With 3 bases removed from V and 0 bases from J, the gap between germline ends came to 11 bases. The CDR3 has 16 amino acids. Germline-derived CDR1 and CDR2 are MNHNY and SVGAGI (reference sequence). DNA of the CDR3: TGTGCCAGCAGTTATCGGACAGTAGCAACTAATGAAAAACTGTTTTTT. Amino acids: CASSYRTVATNEKLFF.

The chain joins TRBV7-9 to TRBJ2-7, with 9 bases matching TRBD1. This CDR3 contains 14 residues. V was clipped by 5 bases and J by 2 bases; unmatched bases: 4. CDR1 is SEHNR, CDR2 FQNEAQ, per germline (reference sequence). CDR3 DNA sequence: TGTGCCAGCAGCCAGGACAGGGGAACCTACGAGCAGTACTTC. Translation gives CASSQDRGTYEQYF. Full variable domain (rest looked up from reference TRBV7-9 and TRBJ2-7): DTGVSQNPRHKITKRGQNVTFRCDPISEHNRLYWYRQTLGQGPEFLTYFQNEAQLEKSRLLSDRFSAERPKGSFSTLEIQRTEQGDSAMYLCASSQDRGTYEQYFGPGTRLTVT.

This clonotype was detected only a few times. The chain couples TRBV12-3 or TRBV12-4 to TRBJ1-5, with 10 bases identical to TRBD1. V lost 5 bases to trimming and J lost 3 bases; unmatched junction nucleotides: 4. CDR3 length equals 15 residues. CDR3 amino acids: CASSQTGGTNQPQHF. The CDR3 coding sequence is TGTGCCAGCAGTCAGACAGGGGGCACCAATCAGCCCCAGCATTTT.

The chain is built from TRBV12-3 or TRBV12-4 and TRBJ1-1, with 8 bases matching TRBD1. J gave up 4 bases and V 2 bases, and 6 bases lay outside the gene matches. CDR3 length: 15 residues. The CDR3 DNA sequence: TGTGCCAGCAGTTTACTGGTCGGACAGGGCACTGAAGCTTTCTTT. Translation: CASSLLVGQGTEAFF.

The J gene is TRBJ1-1, the V gene TRBV27; 7 bases are shared with TRBD1. J lost 7 bases, V lost 6 bases, and 8 bases had no gene match. CDR3 length: 13 residues. Germline V lookup: CDR1 MNHEY, CDR2 SMNVEV (reference sequence). CDR3 in amino acids: CASRKGQLGEAFF. The CDR3 DNA reads TGTGCCAGCAGGAAGGGACAGCTCGGTGAAGCTTTCTTT.

Of note for this clonotype: The CDR3 ends on some other residue instead of the conserved phenylalanine or tryptophan, so this is likely a read error. The V gene is TRBV4-1, the J gene TRBJ2-2; maybe TRBD1 (6 bases). The germline V gene has CDR1 MGHRA and CDR2 YSYEKL. The CDR3 loop spans 17 amino acids. V was clipped by 2 bases and J by 0 bases, with 13 bases between them. The CDR3 protein is CASSQYFTGTNTGELFL. Written as DNA, the CDR3 is TGCGCCAGCAGCCAATATTTTACAGGGACGAACACCGGGGAGCTGTTTTTG.

The V gene is TRBV12-3 or TRBV12-4, the J gene TRBJ2-3; the match to TRBD2 covers 9 bases. Trimming cost V 3 bases and J 6 bases; bases outside gene matches: 7. The CDR3 runs 15 residues. The CDR3 loop is CASSFRRGGQDTQYF. For the CDR3, the DNA is TGTGCCAGCAGTTTTAGGCGGGGGGGCCAGGATACGCAGTATTTT.

Only a few counts were recorded for this clonotype. DNA for the CDR3: TGTGCCAGCAGCCAAGATCCCCAGGGAACTTACTATAACTATGGCTACACCTTC. Translating gives CASSQDPQGTYYNYGYTF. The chain carries TRBV4-2 and TRBJ1-2; D is possibly TRBD1 (5 bases). The CDR3 runs to 18 residues. Germline-derived CDR1 and CDR2 are LGHNA and YNFKEQ. V was pared by 0 bases and J by 1 base, with 18 bases between.

The chain couples TRBV20-1 to TRBJ1-1; weak D call: TRBD1 (5 bases). The germline V gene encodes CDR1 DFQATT and CDR2 SNEGSKA (reference sequence). Trimming stripped 6 bases from V and 1 base from J, with 12 bases between. CDR3 length: 13 residues. The CDR3 region is CSAHGGWNTEAFF. CDR3 sequence (DNA): TGCAGTGCCCACGGGGGGTGGAACACTGAAGCTTTCTTT.

This chain links TRBV2 with TRBJ1-6; TRBD1 agrees at 8 bases. Germline assignment: CDR1 SNHLY and CDR2 FYNNEI. The CDR3 is 15 amino acids. The V and J ends lost 5 bases and 6 bases, in that order; junction bases with no gene match: 6. Written as DNA, the CDR3 is TGTGCCAGCAGTCCCGGACAGGGCAGTAATTCACCCCTCCACTTT. This translates into CASSPGQGSNSPLHF.

J is TRBJ1-1 and V is TRBV7-3; D is unclear. Trimming removed 1 base from V and 4 bases from J, with 7 bases in between. Germline values: CDR1 SGHTA, CDR2 FQGTGA. The CDR3 covers 13 residues. CDR3 nucleotide sequence: TGTGCCAGCAGCTTAAATCGCGCCACTGAAGCTTTCTTT. Protein product: CASSLNRATEAFF.

CDR3 nucleotides: TGCAGTGTGGTCCGACCCCTCCTCTACGAGCAGTACTTC. This sequence encodes CSVVRPLLYEQYF. The chain employs TRBV20-1 and TRBJ2-7; D unclear. Trimming left V 7 bases short and J 3 bases short, with 16 bases between. The CDR3 is made up of 13 amino acids. Germline CDR1 and CDR2: DFQATT and SNEGSKA (reference sequence).

This clonotype appeared a single time. This chain connects TRBV5-1 to TRBJ1-1, with 11 bases aligning to TRBD1. Germline loops: CDR1 SGHRS, CDR2 YFSETQ. With V trimmed by 1 base and J by 8 bases, 7 bases remained unmatched. The CDR3 consists of 15 residues. CDR3 amino acids: CASSLPRTGGREAFF. CDR3 in DNA: TGCGCCAGCAGCTTGCCGCGGACAGGGGGCAGGGAAGCTTTCTTT.

The chain uses TRBV9 and TRBJ2-1, with 12 bases that match TRBD2. The CDR3 length is 17 residues. In germline, CDR1 is SGDLS, CDR2 YYNGEE. V dropped 2 bases and J dropped 3; count of bases not matched to a gene: 6. CDR3 sequence reads: CASSVSLAGGIYNEQFF. CDR3 DNA sequence: TGTGCCAGCAGCGTTTCACTAGCGGGGGGAATCTACAATGAGCAGTTCTTC.